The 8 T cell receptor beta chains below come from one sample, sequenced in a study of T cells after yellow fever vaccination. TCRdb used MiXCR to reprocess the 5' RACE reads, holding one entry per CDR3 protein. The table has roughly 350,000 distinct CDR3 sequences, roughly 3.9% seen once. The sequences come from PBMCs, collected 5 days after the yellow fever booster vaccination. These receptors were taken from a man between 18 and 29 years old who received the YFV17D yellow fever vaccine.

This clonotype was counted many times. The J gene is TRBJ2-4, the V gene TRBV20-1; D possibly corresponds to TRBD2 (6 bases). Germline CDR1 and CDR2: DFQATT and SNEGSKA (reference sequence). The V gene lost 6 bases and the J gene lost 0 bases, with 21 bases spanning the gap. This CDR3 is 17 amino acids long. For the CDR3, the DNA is TGCAGTGCCAATGCGGGGCAGGGCCTGTTAGCCAAAAACATTCAGTACTTC. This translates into CSANAGQGLLAKNIQYF.

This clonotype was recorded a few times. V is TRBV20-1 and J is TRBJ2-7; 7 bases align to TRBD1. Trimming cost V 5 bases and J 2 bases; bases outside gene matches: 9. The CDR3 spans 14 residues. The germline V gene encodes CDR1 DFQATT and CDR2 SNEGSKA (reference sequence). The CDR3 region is CSAGRWDSTYEQYF. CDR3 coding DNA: TGCAGTGCTGGCCGTTGGGACAGCACCTACGAGCAGTACTTC.

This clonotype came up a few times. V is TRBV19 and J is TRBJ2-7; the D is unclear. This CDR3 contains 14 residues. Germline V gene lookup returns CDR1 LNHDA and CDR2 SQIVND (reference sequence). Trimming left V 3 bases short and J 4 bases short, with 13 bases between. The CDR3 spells CASSMVGRRYEQYF. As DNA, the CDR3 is TGTGCCAGTAGTATGGTCGGACGGCGATACGAGCAGTACTTC.

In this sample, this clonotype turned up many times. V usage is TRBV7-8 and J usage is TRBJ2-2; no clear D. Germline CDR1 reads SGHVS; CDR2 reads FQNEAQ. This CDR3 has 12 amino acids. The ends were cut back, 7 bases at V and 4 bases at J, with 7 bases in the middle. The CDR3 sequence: CASNKGTGELFF. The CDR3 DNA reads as TGTGCCAGCAACAAGGGCACCGGGGAGCTGTTTTTT.

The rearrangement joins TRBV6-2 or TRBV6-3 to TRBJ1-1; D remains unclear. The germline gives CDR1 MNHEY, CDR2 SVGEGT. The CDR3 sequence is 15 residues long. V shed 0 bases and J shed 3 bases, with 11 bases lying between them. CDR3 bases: TGTGCCAGCAGTTACTCTAGGACGTTTGACACTGAAGCTTTCTTT. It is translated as CASSYSRTFDTEAFF.

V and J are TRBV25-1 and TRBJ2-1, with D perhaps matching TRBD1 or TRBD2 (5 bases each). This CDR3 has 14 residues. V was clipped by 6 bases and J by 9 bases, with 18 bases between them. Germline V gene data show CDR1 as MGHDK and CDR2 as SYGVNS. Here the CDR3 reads CASRGTGQGGEQFF. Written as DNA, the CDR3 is TGTGCCAGCAGGGGGACGGGCCAGGGCGGTGAGCAGTTCTTC.

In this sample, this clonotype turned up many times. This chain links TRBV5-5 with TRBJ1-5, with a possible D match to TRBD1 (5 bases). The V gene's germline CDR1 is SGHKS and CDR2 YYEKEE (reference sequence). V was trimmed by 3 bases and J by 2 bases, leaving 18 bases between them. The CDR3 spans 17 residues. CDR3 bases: TGTGCCAGCAGCTCCGGCCTGGCCAGGGAAGGCAATCAGCCCCAGCATTTT. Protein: CASSSGLAREGNQPQHF.

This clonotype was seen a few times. CDR3 nucleotides: TGTGCCAGCAGTTACTCGAACAGACGGGGCGGTGAGCAGTTCTTC. Its protein is CASSYSNRRGGEQFF. J is TRBJ2-1 and V is TRBV6-5; TRBD1 or TRBD2 may be the D gene (5 bases each). V lost 0 bases and J lost 9, with 15 bases in between. CDR3 length: 15 residues. The germline gives CDR1 MNHEY, CDR2 SVGAGI.